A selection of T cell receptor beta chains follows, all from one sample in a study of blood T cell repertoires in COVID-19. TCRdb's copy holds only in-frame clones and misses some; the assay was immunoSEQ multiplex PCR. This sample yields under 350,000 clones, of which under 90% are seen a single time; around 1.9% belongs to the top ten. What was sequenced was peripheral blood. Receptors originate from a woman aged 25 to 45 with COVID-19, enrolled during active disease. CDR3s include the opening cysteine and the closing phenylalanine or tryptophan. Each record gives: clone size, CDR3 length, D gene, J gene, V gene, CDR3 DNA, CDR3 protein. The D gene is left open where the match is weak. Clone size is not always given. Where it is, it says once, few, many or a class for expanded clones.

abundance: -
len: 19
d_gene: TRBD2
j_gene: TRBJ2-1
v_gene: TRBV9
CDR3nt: TGTGCCAGCAGCCCCCACCCGGATGGGACTAGCGGGGGGGCTAGTGAGCAGTTCTTC
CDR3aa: CASSPHPDGTSGGASEQFF

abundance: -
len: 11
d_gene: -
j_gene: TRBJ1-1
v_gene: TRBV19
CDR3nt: TGTGCCAGTAGGGGGCTCACTGAAGCTTTCTTT
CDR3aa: CASRGLTEAFF

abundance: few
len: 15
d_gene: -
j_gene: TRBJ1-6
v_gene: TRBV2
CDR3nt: TGTGCCAGCAGTGGGGTAAGGCCAGGCAGTTCACCCCTCCACTTT
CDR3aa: CASSGVRPGSSPLHF

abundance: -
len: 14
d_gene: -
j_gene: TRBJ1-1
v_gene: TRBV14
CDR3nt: TGTGCCAGCAGCCAACTGGGCCTGAACACTGAAGCTTTCTTT
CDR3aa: CASSQLGLNTEAFF

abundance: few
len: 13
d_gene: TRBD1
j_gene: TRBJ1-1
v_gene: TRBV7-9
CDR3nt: TGTGCCAGCAGCTTCGGGACAGGGGAAGTAGCTTTCTTT
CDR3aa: CASSFGTGEVAFF

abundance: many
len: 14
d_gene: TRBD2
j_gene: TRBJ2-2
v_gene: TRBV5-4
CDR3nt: TGTGCCAGCACCGGGACTACGGGTCCCGGGGAGCTGTTTTTT
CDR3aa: CASTGTTGPGELFF

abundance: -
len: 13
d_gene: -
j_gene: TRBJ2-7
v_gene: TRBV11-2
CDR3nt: TGTGCCAGCAGCTTCCAGATTCGATACGAGCAGTACTTC
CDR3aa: CASSFQIRYEQYF

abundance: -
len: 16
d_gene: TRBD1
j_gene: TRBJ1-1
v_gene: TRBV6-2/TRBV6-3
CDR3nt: TGTGCCAGCAGTACCCCCTGGAACAGGGGGGAGACTGAAGCTTTCTTT
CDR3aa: CASSTPWNRGETEAFF

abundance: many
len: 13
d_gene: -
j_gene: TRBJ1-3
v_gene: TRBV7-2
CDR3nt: TGTGCCAGCAGCCGACTATCTGGAAACACCATATATTTT
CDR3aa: CASSRLSGNTIYF

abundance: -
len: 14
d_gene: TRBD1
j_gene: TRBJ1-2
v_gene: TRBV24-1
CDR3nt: TGTGCCACCAGTGATACGACAGGGAACTATGGCTACACCTTC
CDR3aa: CATSDTTGNYGYTF

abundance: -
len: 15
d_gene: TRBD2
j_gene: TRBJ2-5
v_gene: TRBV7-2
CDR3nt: TGTGCCAGCAGCTGGGGGACTAGCGGGGAAGAGACCCAGTACTTC
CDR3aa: CASSWGTSGEETQYF

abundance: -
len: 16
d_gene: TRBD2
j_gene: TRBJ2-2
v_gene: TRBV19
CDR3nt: TGTGCCAGTAGTATTATCACTAGCGGGGTCCCCGGGGAGCTGTTTTTT
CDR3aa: CASSIITSGVPGELFF

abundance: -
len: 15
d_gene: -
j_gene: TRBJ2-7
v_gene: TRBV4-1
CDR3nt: TGCGCCAGCAGCCAAGAAGGTCTGTTAAGGGGCGAGCAGTACTTC
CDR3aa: CASSQEGLLRGEQYF

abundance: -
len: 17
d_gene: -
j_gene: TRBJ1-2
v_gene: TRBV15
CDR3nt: TGTGCCACCAGCGGATGGGGGAAACAGGGCGAGAACTATGGCTACACCTTC
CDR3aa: CATSGWGKQGENYGYTF

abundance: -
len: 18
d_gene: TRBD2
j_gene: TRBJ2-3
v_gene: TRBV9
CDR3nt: TGTGCCAGCAGCCATCCCCAAGAACTAGCGGGGACCACAGATACGCAGTATTTT
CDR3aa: CASSHPQELAGTTDTQYF

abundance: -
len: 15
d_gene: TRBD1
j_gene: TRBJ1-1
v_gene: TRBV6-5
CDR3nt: TGTGCCAGCAGACCGTTAGGGACAGGGCATACTGAAGCTTTCTTT
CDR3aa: CASRPLGTGHTEAFF

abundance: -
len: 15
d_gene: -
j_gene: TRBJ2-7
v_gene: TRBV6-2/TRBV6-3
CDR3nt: TGTGCCAGCAGTTACTCGGTGGCTCTTCCGTACGAGCAGTACTTC
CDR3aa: CASSYSVALPYEQYF

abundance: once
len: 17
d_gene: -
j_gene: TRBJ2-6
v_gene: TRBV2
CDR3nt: TGTGCCAGCAGTGATTCTGGGACAAGATCTGGGGCCAACGTCCTGACTTTC
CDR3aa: CASSDSGTRSGANVLTF

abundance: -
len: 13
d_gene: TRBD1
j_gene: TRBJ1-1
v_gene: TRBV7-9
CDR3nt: TGTGCCAGCAGCTCGGACAGGGGAGCTGAAGCTTTCTTT
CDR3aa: CASSSDRGAEAFF

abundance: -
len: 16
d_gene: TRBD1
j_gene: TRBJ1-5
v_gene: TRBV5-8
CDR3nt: TGTGCCAGCAGCGGACCGGGACAGGGTGTCTCCCAGCCCCAGCATTTT
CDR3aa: CASSGPGQGVSQPQHF

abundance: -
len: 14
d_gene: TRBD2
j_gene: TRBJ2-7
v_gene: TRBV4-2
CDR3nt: TGTGCCAGCAGCCTATCGGGAGGATCCTACGAGCAGTACTTC
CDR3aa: CASSLSGGSYEQYF

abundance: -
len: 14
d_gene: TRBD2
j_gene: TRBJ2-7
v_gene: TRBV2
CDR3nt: TGTGCCAGCAAGAAAGCGGGGAGCTCCTACGAGCAGTACTTC
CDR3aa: CASKKAGSSYEQYF

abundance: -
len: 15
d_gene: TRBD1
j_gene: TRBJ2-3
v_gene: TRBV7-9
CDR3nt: TGTGCCAGCAGCATAAGACAGGGCGGTGAGGATACGCAGTATTTT
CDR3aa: CASSIRQGGEDTQYF

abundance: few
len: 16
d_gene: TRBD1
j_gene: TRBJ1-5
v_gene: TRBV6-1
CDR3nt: TGTGCCAGCAGGGAATCTACAGGGGGGGCCAATCAGCCCCAGCATTTT
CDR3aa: CASRESTGGANQPQHF

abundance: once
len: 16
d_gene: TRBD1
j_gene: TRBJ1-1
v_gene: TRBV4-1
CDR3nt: TGCGCCAGCAGCCACCAACTTGGACAGGGGACCACTGAAGCTTTCTTT
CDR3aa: CASSHQLGQGTTEAFF

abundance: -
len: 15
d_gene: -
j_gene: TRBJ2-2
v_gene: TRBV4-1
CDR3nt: TGCGCCAGCATGTCCCAGGGTACGGGCACCGGGGAGCTGTTTTTT
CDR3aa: CASMSQGTGTGELFF

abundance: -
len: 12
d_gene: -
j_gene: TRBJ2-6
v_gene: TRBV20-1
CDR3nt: TGCAGTGCGAGTACAGGGGCCAACGTCCTGACTTTC
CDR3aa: CSASTGANVLTF

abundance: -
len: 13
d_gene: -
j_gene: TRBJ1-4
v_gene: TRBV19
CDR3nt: TGTGCCACCGCGACAGGTCCTAATGAAAAACTGTTTTTT
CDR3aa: CATATGPNEKLFF

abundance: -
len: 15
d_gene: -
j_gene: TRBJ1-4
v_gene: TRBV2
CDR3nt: TGTGCCAGCAGACTTCAGGGGTCAAGGACTGAAAAACTGTTTTTT
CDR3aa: CASRLQGSRTEKLFF

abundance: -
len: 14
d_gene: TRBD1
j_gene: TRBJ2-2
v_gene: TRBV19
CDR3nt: TGTGCCAGTATTCGGACAGGGTACACCGGGGAGCTGTTTTTT
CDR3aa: CASIRTGYTGELFF

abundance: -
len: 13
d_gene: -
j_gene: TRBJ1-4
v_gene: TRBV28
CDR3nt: TGTGCCACAGAGGACAGAAATAATGAAAAACTGTTTTTT
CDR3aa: CATEDRNNEKLFF

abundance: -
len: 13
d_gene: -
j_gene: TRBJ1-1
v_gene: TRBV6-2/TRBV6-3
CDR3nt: TGTGCCAGCAGCGTGGAAGCGGGGACTGAAGCTTTCTTT
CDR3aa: CASSVEAGTEAFF

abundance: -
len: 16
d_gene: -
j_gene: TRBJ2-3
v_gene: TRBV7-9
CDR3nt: TGTGCCAGCAGCATGCGACAGGCCCTTAGCACAGATACGCAGTATTTT
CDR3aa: CASSMRQALSTDTQYF

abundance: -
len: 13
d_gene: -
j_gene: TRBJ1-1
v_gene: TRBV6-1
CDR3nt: TGTGCCAGCAGTGAATATAAGAACACTGAAGCTTTCTTT
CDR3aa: CASSEYKNTEAFF

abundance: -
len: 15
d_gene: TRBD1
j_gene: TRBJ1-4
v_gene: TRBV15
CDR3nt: TGTGCCACCAGCAGAGAGGGACAGGCTAATGAAAAACTGTTTTTT
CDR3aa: CATSREGQANEKLFF

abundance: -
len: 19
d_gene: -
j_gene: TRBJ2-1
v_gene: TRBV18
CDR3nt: TGTGCCAGCTCACCCCGAGTGGTGCTCTTCTTTCGCTCCTACAATGAGCAGTTCTTC
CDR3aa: CASSPRVVLFFRSYNEQFF

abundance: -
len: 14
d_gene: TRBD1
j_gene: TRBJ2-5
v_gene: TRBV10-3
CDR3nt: TGTGCCATACGCCAGGGGGCAGACCAAGAGGGCCAGTACTTC
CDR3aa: CAIRQGADQEGQYF